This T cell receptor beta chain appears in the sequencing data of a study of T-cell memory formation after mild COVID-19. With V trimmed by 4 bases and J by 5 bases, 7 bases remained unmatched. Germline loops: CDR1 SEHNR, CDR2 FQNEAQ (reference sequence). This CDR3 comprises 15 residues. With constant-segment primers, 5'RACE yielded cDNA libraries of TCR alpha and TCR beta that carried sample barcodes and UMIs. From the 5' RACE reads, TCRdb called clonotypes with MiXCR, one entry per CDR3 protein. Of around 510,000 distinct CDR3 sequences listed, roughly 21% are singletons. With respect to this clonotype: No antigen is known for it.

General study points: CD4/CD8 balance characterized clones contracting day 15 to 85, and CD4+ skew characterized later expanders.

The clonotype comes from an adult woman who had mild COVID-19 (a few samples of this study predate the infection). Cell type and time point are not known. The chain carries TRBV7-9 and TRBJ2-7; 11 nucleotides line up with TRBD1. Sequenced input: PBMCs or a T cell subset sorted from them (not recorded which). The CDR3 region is CASSSGTGGDHEQYF. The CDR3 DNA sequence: TGTGCCAGCAGCTCTGGGACAGGGGGTGACCACGAGCAGTACTTC.